This TCR beta chain derives from a study of blood T cells in healthy people across ages. It was with a sample-barcoded 5' primer and a J-beta primer mix that a second PCR of about 6 to 11 cycles was run. With 12 random nucleotides, a template-switch adaptor tagged each individual cDNA molecule. TCRdb fed the 5' RACE reads into MiXCR, producing one record per CDR3 protein. The sample yields about 1,000,000 distinct CDR3 sequences, 40% to 50% seen once. In germline, CDR1 is LGHDT, CDR2 YNNKEL (reference sequence). The CDR3 runs 13 residues. The V end was cut by 6 bases, the J end by 4 bases, with 13 bases between.

The receptor was isolated from a woman between 55 and 75 years old in good health. This chain joins TRBV3-1 and TRBJ2-7; D may be TRBD1 (5 bases). Sequencing used blood. CDR3 amino acids: CASSPVAGYEQYF. DNA of the CDR3: TGTGCCAGCAGTCCAGTTGCAGGGTACGAGCAGTACTTC.